The 22 T cell receptor beta chains below all came from one sample that was sequenced in a study of Graves' ophthalmopathy and Graves' hyperthyroidism. RNA transcripts provided the template for amplifying TCR beta CDR3 regions. An opening RT-PCR round employed HTBI primers and preceded a second-round multiplex PCR. TCRdb recomputed calls from the multiplex PCR reads with MiXCR, one row per CDR3 protein. The data contain 150,000 to 200,000 distinct CDR3 sequences, around two fifths of them singletons. The sequencing sample was made of peripheral blood. The receptors originated from a man aged 30-40 years with Graves' ophthalmopathy.

The chain employs TRBV12-3 or TRBV12-4 and TRBJ2-7; the D gene could be TRBD1 or TRBD2 (5 bases each). This CDR3 contains 15 residues. Trimming left V 1 base short and J 3 bases short, with 13 bases between. CDR3 in amino acids: CASSLGGDGNYEQYF. The CDR3 DNA reads as TGTGCCAGCAGTTTAGGAGGGGATGGGAACTACGAGCAGTACTTC.

CDR3 amino acids: CASSQESGGGRYGYTF. CDR3 nucleotides: TGTGCCAGCAGCCAAGAATCGGGAGGCGGCCGTTATGGCTACACCTTC. J is TRBJ1-2 and V is TRBV3-1; D not resolved. The CDR3 is 16 amino acids. The ends were cut back, 0 bases at V and 5 bases at J, with 16 bases in the middle. In germline, CDR1 is LGHDT, CDR2 YNNKEL (reference sequence).

This rearrangement joins TRBV28 to TRBJ2-7; no definite D call. V shed 4 bases and J shed 2 bases, with 9 bases lying between them. Germline assignment: CDR1 MDHEN and CDR2 SYDVKM. This CDR3 spans 13 amino acids. The CDR3 loop is CASSWKNAYEQYF. CDR3 coding DNA: TGTGCCAGCAGTTGGAAGAACGCCTACGAGCAGTACTTC.

The chain has TRBV6-2 or TRBV6-3 and TRBJ1-2; D not resolved. The CDR3 has 13 amino acids. Germline CDR1 MNHEY, CDR2 SVGEGT. V gave up 2 bases and J gave up 8 bases, with 12 bases separating them. DNA of the CDR3: TGTGCCAGCAGTTACGGCGGGGTGGAGGGCTACACCTTC. Amino acids: CASSYGGVEGYTF.

The table lists this clonotype with many counts. A read error is likely, as this CDR3 ends without the conserved phenylalanine or tryptophan. The J gene is TRBJ2-2, the V gene TRBV4-3, with 11 bases matching TRBD1. In germline, CDR1 is LGHNA, CDR2 YSLEER. V lost 2 bases and J lost 5; bases outside the gene matches: 13. The CDR3 consists of 19 residues. CDR3 coding DNA: TGCGCCAGCAGCCAACGAGGCTCGTTAGGGACAGGGGGTACCGGGGAGCTGTTTTCT. Translating gives CASSQRGSLGTGGTGELFS.

This clonotype has just one count. This sequence joins TRBV6-1 and TRBJ1-2; D uncertain. This CDR3 has 13 amino acids. Germline V lookup: CDR1 MNHNS, CDR2 SASEGT. V lost 2 bases and J 4 bases, leaving 8 bases between the germline ends. The CDR3 protein is CASSESGRYGYTF. The CDR3 DNA reads TGTGCCAGCAGTGAATCTGGTCGCTATGGCTACACCTTC.

The rearrangement links TRBV6-1 to TRBJ1-5, with unresolved D. V lost 1 base, J lost 0 bases, and 10 bases lay in between. The germline gives CDR1 MNHNS, CDR2 SASEGT. The length of the CDR3 is 16 residues. The CDR3 spells CASSEVSGYSNQPQHF. The CDR3 DNA is TGTGCCAGCAGTGAAGTCTCGGGGTATAGCAATCAGCCCCAGCATTTT.

The chain recombines TRBV12-3 or TRBV12-4 with TRBJ1-1; no clear D. CDR3 length equals 12 residues. The germline V and J ends were trimmed by 3 bases and 11 bases, with 13 bases remaining between them. CDR3: CASSFIGGLAFF. DNA of the CDR3: TGTGCCAGCAGTTTCATCGGAGGTTTGGCTTTCTTT.

The J gene is TRBJ1-3, the V gene TRBV28; D remains ambiguous. The CDR3 spans 15 residues. V was shortened by 1 base and J by 0 bases, with 7 bases between the two germline ends. Germline V lookup: CDR1 MDHEN, CDR2 SYDVKM. CDR3 in DNA: TGTGCCAGCAGTTTATTCGTGTTCTCTGGAAACACCATATATTTT. Amino acid sequence: CASSLFVFSGNTIYF.

In its sample, this clonotype was seen many times. The V call is TRBV6-5, the J call TRBJ1-2, with D hard to call. V was shortened by 4 bases and J by 4 bases, with 19 bases between the two germline ends. This CDR3 is built from 16 residues. Germline CDR1 is MNHEY and CDR2 is SVGAGI. CDR3 DNA sequence: TGTGCCAGCAGTTTAGCGTTTAATGGACTTATCTATGGCTACACCTTC. Amino acids: CASSLAFNGLIYGYTF.

This chain joins TRBV7-6 and TRBJ2-5; D remains unclear. The CDR3 is made up of 14 amino acids. Germline CDR1 SGHVS, CDR2 FNYEAQ. The germline V and J ends were trimmed by 1 base and 2 bases, with 8 bases remaining between them. The CDR3 bases are TGTGCCAGCAGCTTAGTTAGCAGACAAGAGACCCAGTACTTC. This encodes CASSLVSRQETQYF.

This chain uses TRBV7-9 with TRBJ1-3; D call uncertain. The V end was cut by 2 bases, the J end by 4 bases, with 9 bases between. CDR1 and CDR2 (germline): SEHNR, FQNEAQ (reference sequence). This CDR3 has 14 residues. CDR3 sequence reads: CASSLNSQGNTIYF. CDR3 DNA sequence: TGTGCCAGCAGCTTAAACTCGCAGGGAAACACCATATATTTT.

This clonotype was observed once. The chain carries TRBV7-9 and TRBJ2-7; 8 bases are shared with TRBD2. Germline lookup yields CDR1 SEHNR and CDR2 FQNEAQ (reference sequence). The junction had 3 bases not matched to a gene; V was cut back by 5 bases and J by 3 bases. The CDR3 contains 13 residues. In nucleotides, the CDR3 is TGTGCCAGCAGCGGCACTAGCGGCTACGAGCAGTACTTC. Translation: CASSGTSGYEQYF.

The chain links TRBV7-2 to TRBJ2-5, with 8 bases lining up with TRBD2. The CDR3 contains 14 residues. Germline V gene lookup returns CDR1 SGHTA and CDR2 FQGNSA. J gave up 5 bases and V 5 bases, and 7 bases lay outside the gene matches. The CDR3 here is CASSPGGVAETQYF. As DNA, the CDR3 is TGTGCCAGCAGCCCGGGGGGGGTAGCGGAGACCCAGTACTTC.

This clonotype was observed a single time. This sequence joins TRBV7-2 and TRBJ1-1; D is unresolved. Trimming took 1 base from V and 11 from J, leaving 20 bases between them. This CDR3 comprises 15 residues. Germline lookup yields CDR1 SGHTA and CDR2 FQGNSA. The CDR3 here is CASSLGPISRAIAFF. CDR3 nucleotide sequence: TGTGCCAGCAGCTTAGGCCCCATTTCAAGGGCTATCGCTTTCTTT.

This clonotype was observed at least ten times. The chain recombines TRBV4-3 with TRBJ2-2; D is uncertain. This CDR3 has 14 amino acids. CDR1 is LGHNA and CDR2 is YSLEER in the germline V gene. V lost 0 bases to trimming and J lost 3 bases, with 5 bases between them. The CDR3 DNA follows: TGCGCCAGCAGCCAAGATTGGGACACCGGGGAGCTGTTTTTT. This gives the protein CASSQDWDTGELFF.

This clonotype was picked up a small number of times. V and J are TRBV6-2 or TRBV6-3 and TRBJ2-7; D not certain. The germline CDR1 and CDR2 sequences are MNHEY and SVGEGT. Trimming cost V 7 bases and J 2 bases, with 12 bases left between them. The CDR3 covers 13 residues. As DNA, the CDR3 is TGTGCCAGCACAAACGGAGATACCTACGAGCAGTACTTC. Its protein is CASTNGDTYEQYF.

This clonotype was recorded at least ten times. Given a much more abundant clone one base away, this may be a read error. V and J are TRBV11-2 and TRBJ1-2; 9 bases are shared with TRBD1. The ends lost 4 bases at V and 2 bases at J; junction bases unmatched: 2. The CDR3 loop spans 14 amino acids. Per the germline V gene, CDR1 is SGHAT and CDR2 is FQNNGV. CDR3 sequence reads: CASSSGQGNYGYTF. The CDR3 nucleotides read TGTGCCAGCAGCTCCGGACAGGGGAACTATGGCTACACCTTC. Full variable domain (outside the CDR3, taken from reference TRBV11-2 and TRBJ1-2): EAGVAQSPRYKIIEKRQSVAFWCNPISGHATLYWYQQILGQGPKLLIQFQNNGVVDDSQLPKDRFSAERLKGVDSTLKIQPAKLEDSAVYLCASSSGQGNYGYTFGSGTRLTVV.

This clonotype was seen many times. CDR3 loop: CASSPYGTGFEQYF. CDR3 DNA sequence: TGTGCCAGCAGCCCATACGGGACAGGGTTTGAGCAGTACTTC. The chain is built from TRBV7-2 and TRBJ2-7, with 9 positions matching TRBD1. Losses at the gene ends were 5 bases for V and 7 bases for J; bases not matched to a gene: 9. From germline, CDR1 is SGHTA and CDR2 FQGNSA. The CDR3 has 14 residues.

This clonotype was counted at least ten times. CDR3 DNA sequence: TGTGCCAGCAGTCGACAGGGCCCGGACACTGAAGCTTTCTTT. It codes for CASSRQGPDTEAFF. V gene TRBV6-5 combines with J gene TRBJ1-1; 7 bases map to TRBD1. With 5 bases clipped from V and 3 bases from J, the junction kept 6 bases outside the gene matches. CDR3 length equals 14 residues. Germline V gene sequence: CDR1 MNHEY, CDR2 SVGAGI.

This clonotype was seen more than once but under ten times. V gene TRBV6-1 combines with J gene TRBJ2-7, with 9 bases lining up with TRBD2. The trim removed 4 bases at V and 3 bases at J, leaving 7 bases unmatched. The germline CDR1 and CDR2 sequences are MNHNS and SASEGT. The CDR3 consists of 15 residues. CDR3 DNA: TGTGCCAGCAGTGGCCTACTAGCGGGCCACTACGAGCAGTACTTC. It is translated as CASSGLLAGHYEQYF.

This clonotype was recorded many times. A read error is possible here, since a much larger clone lies one base away. The V gene is TRBV7-2, the J gene TRBJ2-5; D gene unclear. Germline CDR1 is SGHTA and CDR2 is FQGNSA. V lost 4 bases, J lost 3 bases, and 3 bases lay in between. The CDR3 loop spans 11 amino acids. The chain's CDR3 is CASSSKETQYF. The CDR3 bases are TGTGCCAGCAGCTCCAAAGAGACCCAGTACTTC. Variable domain in full (rest from reference TRBV7-2 and TRBJ2-5): GAGVSQSPSNKVTEKGKDVELRCDPISGHTALYWYRQSLGQGLEFLIYFQGNSAPDKSGLPSDRFSAERTGGSVSTLTIQRTQQEDSAVYLCASSSKETQYFGPGTRLLVL.